One T cell receptor beta chain is described in this entry. Its antigen remains unknown. The data derive from a study of beta chain features in type 1 diabetes. Regarding the study as a whole: TCRB CDR3 length was moderately but significantly reduced in all four CD4+ subsets of Type 1 diabetes patients.

The entirety of the isolated RNA underwent reverse transcription, so expressed TCRB transcripts were sequenced. The table came from immunoSEQ multiplex PCR; TCRdb's copy has only in-frame clones and leaves some out. The sample lists around 250,000 clones, 24% seen once, with approximately 0.011% in the top ten. The CDR3 is made up of 14 amino acids. The V end was cut by 2 bases, the J end by 0 bases, with 8 bases between. Germline CDR1 reads KGHSH; CDR2 reads LQKENI. The specimen sequenced was naive CD4+ T cells from blood. The chain employs TRBV18 and TRBJ2-7; D is unclear. This clonotype originated in a woman aged 30 to 39 with type 1 diabetes. The CDR3 nucleotides are TGTGCCAGCTCACCAAACTCTTTCTCCTACGAGCAGTACTTC. Translation gives CASSPNSFSYEQYF.